What follows are 9 T cell receptor beta chains derived from one specimen sequenced in a study of identical twins. One entry per CDR3 protein results from TCRdb running MiXCR on the 5' RACE reads. The table has fewer than 250,000 distinct CDR3 sequences, 6% to 8.5% seen once; the top ten hold over 5%. These data were also reused for a study on yellow fever vaccine responses in identical twins.

Specimen: CD8+ T cells sorted from blood. Receptors originate from a woman aged 18 to 35 in good health.

The gene calls are TRBV27 and TRBJ1-1; D gene ambiguous. Trimming pared 2 bases from V and 6 bases from J, leaving 10 bases between. CDR1 is MNHEY and CDR2 is SMNVEV in the germline V gene (reference sequence). This CDR3 is 13 amino acids long. In nucleotides, the CDR3 is TGTGCCAGCAGTTTAGTGTTCGGGGCTGAAGCTTTCTTT. This encodes CASSLVFGAEAFF.

There are a few counts of this clonotype. J is TRBJ1-3 and V is TRBV12-3 or TRBV12-4, with 8 bases fitting TRBD1. The CDR3 spans 14 residues. V shed 5 bases, J shed 2 bases, and the junction held 2 bases outside the gene matches. The CDR3 sequence is CASSQTGAGNTIYF. CDR3 sequence (DNA): TGTGCCAGCAGTCAGACAGGGGCTGGAAACACCATATATTTT.

This clonotype was detected only a few times. The rearrangement uses TRBV7-8 and TRBJ2-7; 9 bases line up with TRBD2. From germline, CDR1 is SGHVS and CDR2 FQNEAQ. J gave up 5 bases and V 1 base, and 12 bases lay outside the gene matches. There are 17 residues in the CDR3. The CDR3 spells CASSLVGSGSEHDEQYF. The DNA for the CDR3 is TGTGCCAGCAGCTTAGTAGGTAGCGGGAGCGAGCATGACGAGCAGTACTTC.

This clonotype has a handful of counts. The V gene is TRBV2, the J gene TRBJ2-5; 7 bases match TRBD1. Trimming removed 1 base from V and 5 bases from J; junction bases left unmatched: 1. This CDR3 comprises 13 residues. Germline V gene lookup returns CDR1 SNHLY and CDR2 FYNNEI. The CDR3 nucleotides are TGTGCCAGCAGTGAAGTACAGGGGGAGACCCAGTACTTC. Protein product: CASSEVQGETQYF. The full variable domain, rest sourced from reference TRBV2 and TRBJ2-5, is EPEVTQTPSHQVTQMGQEVILRCVPISNHLYFYWYRQILGQKVEFLVSFYNNEISEKSEIFDDQFSVERPDGSNFTLKIRSTKLEDSAMYFCASSEVQGETQYFGPGTRLLVL.

This clonotype came up a few times. The CDR3 DNA is TGCGCCAGCAGTCTTCCGACTAGCGGGGGGCCTTACACCGGGGAGCTGTTTTTT. This codes for CASSLPTSGGPYTGELFF. V and J are TRBV5-1 and TRBJ2-2, with 13 bases lining up with TRBD2. With V trimmed by 5 bases and J by 3 bases, 10 bases remained unmatched. The length of the CDR3 is 18 residues. Germline CDR1 reads SGHRS; CDR2 reads YFSETQ.

This sequence joins TRBV5-6 and TRBJ2-1; D not certain. The CDR3 is 15 amino acids. Trimming stripped 3 bases from V and 0 bases from J, with 10 bases between. The V gene's germline CDR1 is SGHDT and CDR2 YYEEEE. The CDR3, as DNA: TGTGCCAGCAGCTCTAATCCCAGCTCCTACAATGAGCAGTTCTTC. Its protein is CASSSNPSSYNEQFF.

The table lists this clonotype with a few counts. Because the CDR3 is missing its conserved closing phenylalanine or tryptophan, this is likely a read error. The J gene is TRBJ2-1, the V gene TRBV9; 11 nucleotides match TRBD2. V shed 3 bases, J shed 6 bases, and the junction held 8 bases outside the gene matches. This CDR3 is 16 amino acids long. Germline V lookup: CDR1 SGDLS, CDR2 YYNGEE. The CDR3 sequence is CASSAELAGAGNEQFV. In nucleotides, the CDR3 is TGTGCCAGCAGCGCGGAACTAGCGGGAGCGGGCAATGAGCAGTTCGTC.

Of note for this clonotype: A much larger clone lies a single base off, so this may be a read error. The genes are TRBV3-1 and TRBJ2-5; 7 positions match TRBD2. Germline V CDR1 and CDR2: LGHDT, YNNKEL (reference sequence). V trimming: 5 bases; J trimming: 2 bases; junction bases outside the gene matches: 8. The CDR3 covers 15 residues. CDR3 coding DNA: TGTGCCAGCAGCAAAAGGAGACTAGCACAAGAGACCCAGTACTTC. Amino acids: CASSKRRLAQETQYF.

The V gene is TRBV20-1, the J gene TRBJ2-5; 12 bases are shared with TRBD2. The ends lost 4 bases at V and 0 bases at J; junction bases unmatched: 3. From germline, CDR1 is DFQATT and CDR2 SNEGSKA (reference sequence). The CDR3 consists of 15 residues. The CDR3 protein is CSATRLAGDQETQYF. The CDR3 nucleotides read TGCAGTGCTACAAGACTAGCGGGGGACCAAGAGACCCAGTACTTC.